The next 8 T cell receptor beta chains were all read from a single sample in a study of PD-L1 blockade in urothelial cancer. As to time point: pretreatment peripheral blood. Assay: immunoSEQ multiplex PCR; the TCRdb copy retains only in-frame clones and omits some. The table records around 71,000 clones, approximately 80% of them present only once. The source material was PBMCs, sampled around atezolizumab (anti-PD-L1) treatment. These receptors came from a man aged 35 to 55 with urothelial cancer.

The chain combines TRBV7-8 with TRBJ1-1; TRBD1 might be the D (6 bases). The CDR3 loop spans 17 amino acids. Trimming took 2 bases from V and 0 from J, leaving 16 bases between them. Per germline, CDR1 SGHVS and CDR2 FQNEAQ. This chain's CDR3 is CASSLIPQGRMNTEAFF. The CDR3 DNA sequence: TGTGCCAGCAGCTTAATTCCGCAGGGGAGAATGAACACTGAAGCTTTCTTT.

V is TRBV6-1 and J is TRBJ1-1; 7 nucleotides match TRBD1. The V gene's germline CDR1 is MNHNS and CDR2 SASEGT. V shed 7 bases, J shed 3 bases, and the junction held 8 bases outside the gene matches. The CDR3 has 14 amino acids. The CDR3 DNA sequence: TGTGCCAGCACCGAGGGGGCGCCGGACACTGAAGCTTTCTTT. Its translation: CASTEGAPDTEAFF.

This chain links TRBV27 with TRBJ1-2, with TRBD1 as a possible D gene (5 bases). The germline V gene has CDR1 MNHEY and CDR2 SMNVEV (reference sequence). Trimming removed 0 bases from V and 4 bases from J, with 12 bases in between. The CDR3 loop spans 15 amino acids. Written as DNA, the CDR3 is TGTGCCAGCAGTTTATCGGGAGGGGTCGGCTATGGCTACACCTTC. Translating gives CASSLSGGVGYGYTF.

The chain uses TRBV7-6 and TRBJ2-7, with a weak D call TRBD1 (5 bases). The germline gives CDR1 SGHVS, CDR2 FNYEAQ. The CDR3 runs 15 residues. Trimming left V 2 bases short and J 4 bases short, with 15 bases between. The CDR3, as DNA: TGTGCCAGCAGCTTACAGCCAGGGATAGGATACGAGCAGTACTTC. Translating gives CASSLQPGIGYEQYF.

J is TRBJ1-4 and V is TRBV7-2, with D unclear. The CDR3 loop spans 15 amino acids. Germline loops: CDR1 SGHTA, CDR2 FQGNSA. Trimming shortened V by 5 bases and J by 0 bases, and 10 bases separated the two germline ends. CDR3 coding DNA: TGTGCCAGCAGCCTCGGCGGAACAACTAATGAAAAACTGTTTTTT. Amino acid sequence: CASSLGGTTNEKLFF.

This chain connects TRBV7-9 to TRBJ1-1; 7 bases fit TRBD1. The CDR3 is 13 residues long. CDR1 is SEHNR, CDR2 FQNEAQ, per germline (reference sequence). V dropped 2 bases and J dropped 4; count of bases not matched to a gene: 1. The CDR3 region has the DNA TGTGCCAGCAGCTTACAGGGGGGCACTGAAGCTTTCTTT. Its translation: CASSLQGGTEAFF.

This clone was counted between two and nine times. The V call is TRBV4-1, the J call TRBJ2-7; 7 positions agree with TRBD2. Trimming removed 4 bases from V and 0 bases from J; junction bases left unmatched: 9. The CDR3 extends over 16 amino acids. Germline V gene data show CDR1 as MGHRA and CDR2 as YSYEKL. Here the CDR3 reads CASSRGGVVPSYEQYF. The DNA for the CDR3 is TGCGCCAGCAGCCGGGGGGGGGTTGTCCCCTCCTACGAGCAGTACTTC.

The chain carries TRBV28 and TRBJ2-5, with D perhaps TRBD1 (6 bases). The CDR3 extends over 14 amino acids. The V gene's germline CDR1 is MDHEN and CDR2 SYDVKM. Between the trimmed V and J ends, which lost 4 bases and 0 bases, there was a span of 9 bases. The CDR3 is CASSSTGYQETQYF. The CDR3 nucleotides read TGTGCCAGCAGTTCCACAGGGTACCAAGAGACCCAGTACTTC.